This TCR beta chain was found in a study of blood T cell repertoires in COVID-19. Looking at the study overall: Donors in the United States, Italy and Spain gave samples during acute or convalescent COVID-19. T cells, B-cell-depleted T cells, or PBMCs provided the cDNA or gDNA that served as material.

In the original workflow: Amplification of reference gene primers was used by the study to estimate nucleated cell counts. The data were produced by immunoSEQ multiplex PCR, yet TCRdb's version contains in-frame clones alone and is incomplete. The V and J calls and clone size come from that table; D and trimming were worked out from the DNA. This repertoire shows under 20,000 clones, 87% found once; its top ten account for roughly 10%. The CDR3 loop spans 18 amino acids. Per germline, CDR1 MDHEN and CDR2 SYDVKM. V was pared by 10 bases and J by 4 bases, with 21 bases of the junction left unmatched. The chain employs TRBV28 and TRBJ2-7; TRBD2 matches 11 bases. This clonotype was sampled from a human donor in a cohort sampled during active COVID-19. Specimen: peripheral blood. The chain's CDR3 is CAIQSRDSTTSGDYEQYF. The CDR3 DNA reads TGTGCCATCCAATCCCGGGACAGTACGACTAGCGGGGATTACGAGCAGTACTTC.